The 12 T cell receptor beta chains reported below all come from one sample, sequenced in a study of Tregs in tolerant kidney transplant recipients (dated by TCRdb to between 2019 and 2020). Library preparation used the immunoSEQ multiplex PCR assay. TCRdb obtained this table from immuneACCESS and retained in-frame rearrangements with V and J assigned. These tables miss some clones; where compared with another copy, unresolved V genes account for less than half of the shortfall, and the remainder is unexplained. This sample is represented by 240,000 or so clones; approximately 83% of them were singletons. Jointly, the top ten make up 0.55% to 0.65% of the sample. The sequenced sample consisted of CD4+ T cells from blood. These receptors were collected from a human donor in good health.

On this clone: A junction boundary mismatches the germline segment, possibly from a read error. The V and J genes are TRBV6-5 and TRBJ2-7; D may be TRBD1 (5 bases). The CDR3 contains 14 residues. Germline V gene lookup returns CDR1 MNHEY and CDR2 SVGAGI. For the CDR3, the DNA is TGTGCCAGCAGCGAAGACAGTCCCTCCTACGGGCAGTACTTC. Residues: CASSEDSPSYGQYF.

The chain combines TRBV5-1 with TRBJ2-7, with TRBD1 identical over 8 bases. Germline V lookup: CDR1 SGHRS, CDR2 YFSETQ. Trimming took 0 bases from V and 7 from J; bases not matched to a gene: 9. This CDR3 region has 15 residues. The chain's CDR3 is CASSLEPQGADEQYF. CDR3 nucleotide sequence: TGCGCCAGCAGCTTGGAACCTCAGGGGGCGGATGAGCAGTACTTC.

V usage is TRBV25-1 and J usage is TRBJ2-3; D is perhaps TRBD2 (5 bases). Trimming pared 2 bases from V and 0 bases from J, leaving 18 bases between. The CDR3 runs 18 residues. Germline CDR1 MGHDK, CDR2 SYGVNS. CDR3 amino acids: CASSERRFGLASTDTQYF. The CDR3 DNA sequence: TGTGCCAGCAGTGAACGCCGTTTTGGGCTAGCCAGCACAGATACGCAGTATTTT.

V and J are TRBV18 and TRBJ2-3, with D unresolved. Per germline, CDR1 KGHSH and CDR2 LQKENI. The V end lost 1 base, the J end lost 0 bases, and 11 bases lay between the germline ends. The CDR3 covers 16 residues. The CDR3 DNA reads as TGTGCCAGCTCACCACTAGGCGGCACCAGCACAGATACGCAGTATTTT. Translated, it gives CASSPLGGTSTDTQYF.

This clone came up a few times. V gene TRBV15 combines with J gene TRBJ1-5; perhaps TRBD1 as D (5 bases). V was pared by 0 bases and J by 9 bases, with 18 bases between. The CDR3 runs 16 residues. Looked up from germline, CDR1 is LNHNV and CDR2 is YYDKDF (reference sequence). The CDR3 DNA reads TGTGCCACCAGCAGAGATCGATTCGGGGACGAGGGGCCCCAGCATTTT. This translates into CATSRDRFGDEGPQHF.

This chain joins TRBV11-2 and TRBJ2-4; D gene unclear. V was pared by 4 bases and J by 0 bases, with 13 bases between. The CDR3 contains 16 residues. CDR1 is SGHAT and CDR2 is FQNNGV in the germline V gene. The CDR3 nucleotides read TGTGCCAGCAGCTCCCACAGCTCCATAGCCAAAAACATTCAGTACTTC. Translated: CASSSHSSIAKNIQYF.

CDR3 coding DNA: TGTGCCAGCAGCTTAAGGGTTAGGGCCAGCTCCTACAATGAGCAGTTCTTC. This codes for CASSLRVRASSYNEQFF. The chain employs TRBV11-2 and TRBJ2-1; D call uncertain. The CDR3 runs to 17 residues. Germline V lookup: CDR1 SGHAT, CDR2 FQNNGV. Trimming cost V 2 bases and J 0 bases, with 14 bases left between them.

V is TRBV5-8 and J is TRBJ2-1, with D maybe TRBD2 (5 bases). The germline V gene has CDR1 SGHTS and CDR2 YDEGEE. V shed 3 bases and J shed 0 bases, with 13 bases lying between them. The CDR3 loop spans 16 amino acids. The CDR3 bases are TGTGCCAGCAGCTCCCAGAGCGGTAGCTCCTACAATGAGCAGTTCTTC. As protein: CASSSQSGSSYNEQFF.

V is TRBV21-1 and J is TRBJ1-2. TRBV21-1 is listed as a pseudogene. This CDR3 region has 16 residues. The CDR3 here is CASSTPWAEDRYGYTF. Written as DNA, the CDR3 is TGTGCCAGCAGCACCCCGTGGGCAGAGGATCGCTATGGCTACACCTTC.

V gene TRBV18 combines with J gene TRBJ2-7; weak D call: TRBD2 (5 bases). Per germline, CDR1 KGHSH and CDR2 LQKENI. Trimming took 3 bases from V and 3 from J, leaving 12 bases between them. The CDR3 covers 14 residues. CDR3 in DNA: TGTGCCAGCTCACCTGGCCTAGCCGGCTACGAGCAGTACTTC. Translating gives CASSPGLAGYEQYF.

On this clone: Within the sample, other DNA sequences also encode this same CDR3. This sequence joins TRBV5-1 and TRBJ2-7, with TRBD1 as a possible D gene (5 bases). V lost 1 base to trimming and J lost 1 base, with 6 bases between them. Germline V gene data show CDR1 as SGHRS and CDR2 as YFSETQ. This CDR3 is 13 amino acids long. DNA for the CDR3: TGCGCCAGCAGCTTGCAGGGTTCCTACGAGCAGTACTTC. Its protein product is CASSLQGSYEQYF.

Of note for this clone: Sequence at one end of the junction differs from germline and may be a read error. This chain joins TRBV7-7 and TRBJ1-1, with D unclear. This CDR3 has 13 amino acids. Looked up from germline, CDR1 is SSHAT and CDR2 is FNYEAQ (reference sequence). Here the CDR3 DNA reads TGTGCTAGCAGCTTAGTAGAGAACACTGAAGCTTTCTTT. Its translation is CASSLVENTEAFF.